Below are 11 T cell receptor beta chains sequenced from a single sample in a study of control samples from healthy donors and cancer patients. TCRdb keeps only in-frame clones here, not all; method: immunoSEQ multiplex PCR. The profile shows over 150,000 clones, 91% of them singletons. Sequencing input: blood. These TCRs come from a woman aged 40-49 years in good health.

The chain couples TRBV5-4 to TRBJ2-7, with D perhaps TRBD1 (6 bases). Trimming took off 0 bases at V and 3 bases at J, with 13 bases between the two ends. The CDR3 is 15 amino acids. Per germline, CDR1 SGHNT and CDR2 YYREEE (reference sequence). CDR3 in DNA: TGTGCCAGCAGCTTGGGTCGAGACAGGTACTACGAGCAGTACTTC. Its translation is CASSLGRDRYYEQYF.

The chain joins TRBV18 to TRBJ1-5, with D perhaps TRBD1 (6 bases). This CDR3 is built from 17 residues. Trimming pared 2 bases from V and 3 bases from J, leaving 17 bases between. Looked up from germline, CDR1 is KGHSH and CDR2 is LQKENI. CDR3 coding DNA: TGTGCCAGCTCACCAGGGGACGAGGGGGGCTTCAATCAGCCCCAGCATTTT. Amino acids: CASSPGDEGGFNQPQHF.

This clone was seen just once. The gene calls are TRBV5-4 and TRBJ2-1; D is tentatively TRBD1 or TRBD2 (7 bases each). There are 13 residues in the CDR3. The germline gives CDR1 SGHNT, CDR2 YYREEE (reference sequence). CDR3 protein: CAGRAGQANEQFF. The CDR3 nucleotides read TGTGCTGGGAGGGCAGGACAGGCCAATGAGCAGTTCTTC.

The chain recombines TRBV14 with TRBJ1-6; no definite D call. Germline CDR1 and CDR2: SGHDN and FVKESK. The CDR3 spans 14 residues. The V gene lost 3 bases and the J gene lost 0 bases, with 3 bases spanning the gap. CDR3 bases: TGTGCCAGCAGCCAGAGCTCCTATAATTCACCCCTCCACTTT. This gives the protein CASSQSSYNSPLHF.

V and J are TRBV6-5 and TRBJ1-4; D might be TRBD1 (5 bases). Germline loops: CDR1 MNHEY, CDR2 SVGAGI. The CDR3 totals 14 residues. Trimming removed 7 bases at V and 8 bases at J, with 17 bases between. CDR3 in amino acids: CASTTGQGGEKLFF. CDR3 nucleotide sequence: TGTGCCAGCACCACGGGGCAGGGAGGCGAAAAACTGTTTTTT.

The chain uses TRBV6-4 and TRBJ1-2, with a tentative D call TRBD1 (6 bases). CDR1 MRHNA and CDR2 SNTAGT come from the germline V gene. Trimming cost V 2 bases and J 6 bases, with 13 bases left between them. This CDR3 contains 14 residues. The CDR3 is CASSDTRGGDGYTF. DNA for the CDR3: TGTGCCAGCAGTGACACCAGGGGTGGGGATGGCTACACCTTC.

Remarks on this clone: This same CDR3 is encoded by further DNA sequences in the sample. The V gene is TRBV12-3 or TRBV12-4, the J gene TRBJ2-7; D not resolved. This CDR3 is 13 amino acids long. Trimming removed 1 base at V and 3 bases at J, with 7 bases between. CDR3 DNA: TGTGCCAGCAGTTTAGGGGGTGGCTACGAGCAGTACTTC. Protein: CASSLGGGYEQYF.

This clone has just one count. The rearrangement joins TRBV5-1 to TRBJ1-2; maybe TRBD1 (6 bases). The CDR3 contains 13 residues. Per the germline V gene, CDR1 is SGHRS and CDR2 is YFSETQ. The V gene lost 5 bases and the J gene lost 6 bases, with 14 bases spanning the gap. As DNA, the CDR3 is TGCGCCAGCAGGGCAGGGGATGGGGATGGCTACACCTTC. This encodes CASRAGDGDGYTF. Combining the CDR3 with reference TRBV5-1 and TRBJ1-2 gives the whole variable domain KAGVTQTPRYLIKTRGQQVTLSCSPISGHRSVSWYQQTPGQGLQFLFEYFSETQRNKGNFPGRFSGRQFSNSRSEMNVSTLELGDSALYLCASRAGDGDGYTFGSGTRLTVV.

V is TRBV11-2 and J is TRBJ2-7; D gene ambiguous. CDR1 and CDR2 from the germline V gene are SGHAT and FQNNGV. Trimming pared 1 base from V and 5 bases from J, leaving 12 bases between. This CDR3 is built from 14 residues. The CDR3 sequence: CASSLVYSPNEQYF. CDR3 sequence (DNA): TGTGCCAGCAGCTTAGTGTACAGTCCGAACGAGCAGTACTTC.

The rearrangement joins TRBV4-1 to TRBJ2-6; no clear D. The germline V gene encodes CDR1 MGHRA and CDR2 YSYEKL. This CDR3 is built from 15 residues. Trimming took 3 bases from V and 4 from J, leaving 10 bases between them. The CDR3 DNA follows: TGCGCCAGCAGCCAGGAAGGGCCCGGGGCCAACGTCCTGACTTTC. Residues: CASSQEGPGANVLTF.

In nucleotides, the CDR3 is TGCAGCGTCCAACCTCCGGGACAGGATGTCGGCGAGCAGTACTTC. The encoded protein is CSVQPPGQDVGEQYF. This chain joins TRBV29-1 and TRBJ2-7; TRBD1 aligns across 8 bases. The junction had 16 bases not matched to a gene; V was cut back by 6 bases and J by 6 bases. CDR3 length: 15 residues. CDR1 is SQVTM and CDR2 is ANQGSEA in the germline V gene.